Below, 26 T cell receptor beta chains from the same sample are listed, as sequenced in a study of blood T cell repertoires in COVID-19. Here immunoSEQ multiplex PCR was the method, and the copy in TCRdb shows in-frame clones only, minus some. There are 190,000 or so clones in the sample; 88% occur only once, and about 4.1% lies in the top ten. The material sequenced was peripheral blood. Receptor source: a woman in her twenties or thirties with acute or convalescent COVID-19.

V and J are TRBV7-2 and TRBJ2-1, with 7 nucleotides matching TRBD1. After removal of 4 bases from V and 6 bases from J, the junction contained 9 bases not matched to a gene. The CDR3 spans 15 residues. Germline CDR1 is SGHTA and CDR2 is FQGNSA. CDR3 bases: TGTGCCAGCAGCTCAGGACAGGTAGGACCCAATGAGCAGTTCTTC. Amino acids: CASSSGQVGPNEQFF.

The rearrangement uses TRBV28 and TRBJ2-1; no firm D call. The CDR3 has 14 residues. The germline CDR1 and CDR2 sequences are MDHEN and SYDVKM. Trimming pared 7 bases from V and 7 bases from J, leaving 17 bases between. The CDR3 DNA is TGTGCCAGCACTCCGTCCGGTGTACGGAATGAGCAGTTCTTC. It translates to CASTPSGVRNEQFF.

DNA of the CDR3: TGTGCCAGCATGAGGGGGCTACGGGAGCAGTACTTC. It specifies CASMRGLREQYF. The chain employs TRBV6-5 and TRBJ2-7, with 7 nucleotides matching TRBD1. Germline assignment: CDR1 MNHEY and CDR2 SVGAGI. V was pared by 7 bases and J by 7 bases, with 7 bases of the junction left unmatched. This CDR3 contains 12 residues.

This clone was counted once. The gene calls are TRBV5-1 and TRBJ2-1; weak D call: TRBD2 (6 bases). Germline V gene data show CDR1 as SGHRS and CDR2 as YFSETQ. V was pared by 4 bases and J by 4 bases, with 12 bases between. The length of the CDR3 is 14 residues. The CDR3, as DNA: TGCGCCAGCAGCGCCGGGGGTCTTTACAATGAGCAGTTCTTC. Its protein is CASSAGGLYNEQFF.

The chain employs TRBV9 and TRBJ1-2; no definite D call. CDR1 and CDR2 (germline): SGDLS, YYNGEE. The CDR3 has 13 residues. Trimming shortened V by 7 bases and J by 2 bases, and 12 bases separated the two germline ends. This chain's CDR3 is CASRGAGNYGYTF. The CDR3 DNA is TGTGCCAGCCGTGGAGCGGGGAACTATGGCTACACCTTC.

This clone was detected a few times. This CDR3 is CASRDSALEQYF. The CDR3 DNA sequence: TGTGCCAGCAGGGATAGCGCTTTAGAGCAGTACTTC. The chain links TRBV28 to TRBJ2-7, with a possible D match to TRBD2 (5 bases). This CDR3 is 12 amino acids long. CDR1 is MDHEN, CDR2 SYDVKM, per germline. V was trimmed by 6 bases and J by 7 bases, leaving 13 bases between them.

V gene TRBV7-8 combines with J gene TRBJ2-1; D ambiguous. V was pared by 2 bases and J by 0 bases, with 14 bases between. Per germline, CDR1 SGHVS and CDR2 FQNEAQ. The CDR3 consists of 17 residues. The CDR3 reads CASSLIHGGLSYNEQFF. CDR3 coding DNA: TGTGCCAGCAGCTTAATTCATGGCGGCCTCTCCTACAATGAGCAGTTCTTC.

This chain links TRBV5-1 with TRBJ1-4; 9 bases match TRBD1. CDR3 length: 14 amino acids. V lost 2 bases and J lost 8; bases outside the gene matches: 4. CDR1 and CDR2 (germline): SGHRS, YFSETQ. CDR3 in amino acids: CASSLQGAREKLFF. The CDR3 DNA sequence: TGCGCCAGCAGCTTACAGGGGGCAAGGGAAAAACTGTTTTTT.

This sequence joins TRBV9 and TRBJ2-3; 13 nucleotides align to TRBD2. The germline V gene has CDR1 SGDLS and CDR2 YYNGEE. The CDR3 extends over 16 amino acids. V gave up 0 bases and J gave up 4 bases; unmatched junction bases: 2. CDR3 bases: TGTGCCAGCAGCGTAGGGACTAGCGGGAGTTCAGATACGCAGTATTTT. Protein: CASSVGTSGSSDTQYF.

This rearrangement joins TRBV10-3 to TRBJ1-2; D is unresolved. V was trimmed by 0 bases and J by 4 bases, leaving 3 bases between them. Germline-derived CDR1 and CDR2 are ENHRY and SYGVKD. This CDR3 contains 12 residues. The CDR3 DNA reads TGTGCCATCAGTGAGTCCTCCTATGGCTACACCTTC. Encoded protein: CAISESSYGYTF.

The V gene is TRBV2, the J gene TRBJ2-4; 9 positions agree with TRBD2. The CDR3 length is 15 residues. V lost 4 bases, J lost 7 bases, and 8 bases stayed unmatched. The V gene's germline CDR1 is SNHLY and CDR2 FYNNEI. The CDR3 DNA reads TGTGCCAGCAGTGGGGAAGTAGCGGGAGAGAACATTCAGTACTTC. This translates into CASSGEVAGENIQYF.

This chain connects TRBV2 to TRBJ1-4; 10 bases match TRBD1. Germline V gene data show CDR1 as SNHLY and CDR2 as FYNNEI. CDR3 length equals 17 residues. J was trimmed by 4 bases and V by 3 bases; bases with no gene match: 8. CDR3 in amino acids: CASSDAAGQGFNEKLFF. CDR3 coding DNA: TGTGCCAGCAGTGACGCAGCGGGACAGGGGTTTAATGAAAAACTGTTTTTT.

The V call is TRBV3-1 (or the pseudogene TRBV3-2), the J call TRBJ2-2, with 9 positions matching TRBD2. This CDR3 contains 17 residues. Germline values: CDR1 LGHDT, CDR2 YNNKEL (reference sequence). V trimming: 4 bases; J trimming: 1 base; junction bases outside the gene matches: 7. CDR3 DNA sequence: TGTGCCAGCAGCCCGCTTGTAGCGGGAGAGAACACCGGGGAGCTGTTTTTT. Its protein product is CASSPLVAGENTGELFF.

The V gene is TRBV6-5, the J gene TRBJ2-7; D is perhaps TRBD1 (6 bases). Trimming took off 6 bases at V and 4 bases at J, with 19 bases between the two ends. In germline, CDR1 is MNHEY, CDR2 SVGAGI. The CDR3 loop spans 15 amino acids. The CDR3 loop is CASRGKGRDKYEQYF. The DNA for the CDR3 is TGTGCCAGCAGGGGGAAAGGCCGGGACAAGTACGAGCAGTACTTC.

The chain uses TRBV15 and TRBJ2-5; 14 bases fit TRBD2. V was clipped by 11 bases and J by 4 bases; unmatched bases: 3. Germline CDR1 and CDR2: LNHNV and YYDKDF (reference sequence). The CDR3 length is 13 residues. CDR3 in DNA: TGTGCCGCTGGACTAGCGGGAGGAGAGACCCAGTACTTC. This translates into CAAGLAGGETQYF.

The chain has TRBV3-1 (or the pseudogene TRBV3-2) and TRBJ1-2, with a weak D call TRBD1 (6 bases). The germline gives CDR1 LGHDT, CDR2 YNNKEL (reference sequence). This CDR3 contains 12 residues. V lost 5 bases and J 2 bases, leaving 6 bases between the germline ends. DNA for the CDR3: TGTGCCAGCAGCGGACAGAACTATGGCTACACCTTC. Residues: CASSGQNYGYTF.

This chain uses TRBV28 with TRBJ2-1; maybe TRBD1 (5 bases). The germline gives CDR1 MDHEN, CDR2 SYDVKM. The CDR3 spans 16 residues. The V gene lost 6 bases and the J gene lost 0 bases, with 15 bases spanning the gap. CDR3: CASSATQASSYNEQFF. For the CDR3, the DNA is TGTGCCAGCAGCGCTACACAGGCGAGCTCCTACAATGAGCAGTTCTTC.

The chain employs TRBV5-1 and TRBJ2-2; 12 nucleotides line up with TRBD1. The J segment lost 9 bases and the V segment lost 5 bases, leaving 5 bases of the junction unmatched. Germline V lookup: CDR1 SGHRS, CDR2 YFSETQ. The CDR3 totals 14 residues. The CDR3 bases are TGCGCCAGCAGGGGACAGGGGGCCCTCAGGGAGCTGTTTTTT. The encoded protein is CASRGQGALRELFF.

J is TRBJ1-6 and V is TRBV5-6, with 8 positions matching TRBD1. CDR3 length: 12 amino acids. The ends lost 3 bases at V and 13 bases at J; junction bases unmatched: 3. Looked up from germline, CDR1 is SGHDT and CDR2 is YYEEEE. The CDR3 DNA sequence: TGTGCCAGCAGCTGGCAGGGGGCCCCCCTCCACTTT. Protein product: CASSWQGAPLHF.

V is TRBV7-9 and J is TRBJ2-2; 7 bases fit TRBD2. Germline trimming cut 2 bases from V and 0 bases from J; bases unmatched to any gene: 3. The length of the CDR3 is 16 residues. Germline lookup yields CDR1 SEHNR and CDR2 FQNEAQ (reference sequence). Here the CDR3 DNA reads TGTGCCAGCAGCTTAAATCTAGCGGCGAACACCGGGGAGCTGTTTTTT. Protein product: CASSLNLAANTGELFF.

V usage is TRBV3-1 (or the pseudogene TRBV3-2) and J usage is TRBJ1-2; D is perhaps TRBD1 (5 bases). V was trimmed by 1 base and J by 14 bases, leaving 20 bases between them. The CDR3 totals 14 residues. Germline CDR1 is LGHDT and CDR2 is YNNKEL (reference sequence). CDR3 sequence reads: CASSQAGRGVRLTF. The CDR3 DNA sequence: TGTGCCAGCAGCCAAGCAGGTCGGGGGGTAAGATTAACCTTC.

This sequence joins TRBV6-5 and TRBJ2-5; D is perhaps TRBD1 (6 bases). Per the germline V gene, CDR1 is MNHEY and CDR2 is SVGAGI. The V end was cut by 6 bases, the J end by 0 bases, with 8 bases between. The CDR3 has 13 amino acids. The DNA of the CDR3 is TGTGCCAGCAGCGGACAGTACCAAGAGACCCAGTACTTC. This encodes CASSGQYQETQYF.

The chain recombines TRBV9 with TRBJ2-5; D gene unclear. V was pared by 0 bases and J by 2 bases, with 8 bases between. The CDR3 loop spans 14 amino acids. The germline CDR1 and CDR2 sequences are SGDLS and YYNGEE. The CDR3 coding sequence is TGTGCCAGCAGCGTAGATTACAGACAAGAGACCCAGTACTTC. It yields the protein CASSVDYRQETQYF.

V is TRBV6-5 and J is TRBJ1-5; a weak D match, TRBD1 (5 bases). V shed 8 bases and J shed 3 bases, with 11 bases lying between them. The germline CDR1 and CDR2 sequences are MNHEY and SVGAGI. The CDR3 sequence is 13 residues long. The CDR3 sequence: CASGKGINQPQHF. The CDR3 DNA follows: TGTGCCAGCGGCAAGGGGATCAATCAGCCCCAGCATTTT.

The chain links TRBV7-9 to TRBJ1-2, with 7 nucleotides matching TRBD1. CDR3 length equals 13 residues. V was pared by 2 bases and J by 6 bases, with 3 bases of the junction left unmatched. The germline CDR1 and CDR2 sequences are SEHNR and FQNEAQ (reference sequence). This CDR3 reads CASSLLQGNGYTF. The DNA for the CDR3 is TGTGCCAGCAGCTTACTACAGGGGAATGGCTACACCTTC.

The chain employs TRBV7-8 and TRBJ2-1; no firm D call. V gave up 3 bases and J gave up 5 bases, with 8 bases separating them. Germline V gives CDR1 SGHVS, CDR2 FQNEAQ. The CDR3 loop spans 13 amino acids. The DNA for the CDR3 is TGTGCCAGCAGCTTGTCGTCTGACAATGAGCAGTTCTTC. It yields the protein CASSLSSDNEQFF.